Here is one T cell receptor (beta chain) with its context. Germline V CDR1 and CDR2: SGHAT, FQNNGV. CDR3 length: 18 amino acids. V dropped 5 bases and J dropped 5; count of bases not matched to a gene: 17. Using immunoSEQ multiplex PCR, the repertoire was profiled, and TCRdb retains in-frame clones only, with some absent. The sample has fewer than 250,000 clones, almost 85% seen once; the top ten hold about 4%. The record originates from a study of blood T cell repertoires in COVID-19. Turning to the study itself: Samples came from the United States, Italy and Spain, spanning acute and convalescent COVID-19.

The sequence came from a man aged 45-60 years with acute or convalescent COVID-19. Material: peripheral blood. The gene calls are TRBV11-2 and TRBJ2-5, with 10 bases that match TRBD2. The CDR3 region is CASSETGTSARFLETQYF. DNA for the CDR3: TGTGCCAGCAGCGAGACCGGGACTAGCGCAAGATTTTTGGAGACCCAGTACTTC. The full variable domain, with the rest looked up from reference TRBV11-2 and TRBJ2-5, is EAGVAQSPRYKIIEKRQSVAFWCNPISGHATLYWYQQILGQGPKLLIQFQNNGVVDDSQLPKDRFSAERLKGVDSTLKIQPAKLEDSAVYLCASSETGTSARFLETQYFGPGTRLLVL.